Listed below are T cell receptor beta chains from one sample, sequenced in a study of blood T cell repertoires in COVID-19. Produced via immunoSEQ multiplex PCR; TCRdb's table is partial and in-frame only. The sample shows 270,000 or so clones, 80% to 90% of them seen only once. Sequencing was carried out using peripheral blood. The source of these receptors is a woman in her 30s with active or convalescent COVID-19. Each CDR3 is given with its conserved first and last residue. Each record gives: D gene, J gene, clone size, V gene, CDR3 DNA, CDR3 protein. The D gene is left open where the match is weak. Clone size is shown for a subset of rows, as once, few, many or a class of expanded clone.

>TRBD1|TRBJ1-2|NA|TRBV29-1
TGCAGCGTTCTCCCCGACAGGGCCCATGGCTACACCTTC
CSVLPDRAHGYTF
>NA|TRBJ1-2|once|TRBV7-9
TGTGCCAGCAGCCGTCGGGGGGACGGGTATGGCTACACCTTC
CASSRRGDGYGYTF
>TRBD1|TRBJ2-6|NA|TRBV19
TGTGCCAGTACCCTAGGGGGCGGGGCCAACGTCCTGACTTTC
CASTLGGGANVLTF
>NA|TRBJ2-7|few|TRBV2
TGTGCCAGCAGTGAAGATCGGGTCTCCTACGAGCAGTACTTC
CASSEDRVSYEQYF
>TRBD1|TRBJ2-7|NA|TRBV6-5
TGTGCCAGCAGGAGGGGACAGGGGATCTACGAGCAGTACTTC
CASRRGQGIYEQYF
>NA|TRBJ1-1|NA|TRBV6-5
TGTGCCAGCAGAACGAGAAGGAACACTGAAGCTTTCTTT
CASRTRRNTEAFF
>TRBD1|TRBJ2-7|NA|TRBV4-3
TGCGCCAGCAGCCCGGGACAGGGGGGGTACGAGCAGTACTTC
CASSPGQGGYEQYF
>NA|TRBJ1-1|NA|TRBV14
TGTGCCAGCAGCCCTAGCAACTGGGGGCGGACTGAAGCTTTCTTT
CASSPSNWGRTEAFF
>NA|TRBJ2-2|NA|TRBV29-1
TGCAGCGTTGGGGGGGCCGGGGAGCTGTTTTTT
CSVGGAGELFF
>TRBD1|TRBJ1-5|NA|TRBV27
TGTGCCAGCAGGGCGCTTGGGGGGACAGGGTTCATGAGCAATCAGCCCCAGCATTTT
CASRALGGTGFMSNQPQHF
>NA|TRBJ1-1|NA|TRBV7-8
TGTGCCAGCAGCTACGGGGGGACTGAAGCTTTCTTT
CASSYGGTEAFF
>TRBD1|TRBJ1-3|NA|TRBV7-2
TGTGCCAGCAGCTTAGCAGGGGGCGTAAACACCATATATTTT
CASSLAGGVNTIYF
>NA|TRBJ1-4|NA|TRBV6-5
TGTGCCACCGGGATGGTTGAAAAACTGTTTTTT
CATGMVEKLFF